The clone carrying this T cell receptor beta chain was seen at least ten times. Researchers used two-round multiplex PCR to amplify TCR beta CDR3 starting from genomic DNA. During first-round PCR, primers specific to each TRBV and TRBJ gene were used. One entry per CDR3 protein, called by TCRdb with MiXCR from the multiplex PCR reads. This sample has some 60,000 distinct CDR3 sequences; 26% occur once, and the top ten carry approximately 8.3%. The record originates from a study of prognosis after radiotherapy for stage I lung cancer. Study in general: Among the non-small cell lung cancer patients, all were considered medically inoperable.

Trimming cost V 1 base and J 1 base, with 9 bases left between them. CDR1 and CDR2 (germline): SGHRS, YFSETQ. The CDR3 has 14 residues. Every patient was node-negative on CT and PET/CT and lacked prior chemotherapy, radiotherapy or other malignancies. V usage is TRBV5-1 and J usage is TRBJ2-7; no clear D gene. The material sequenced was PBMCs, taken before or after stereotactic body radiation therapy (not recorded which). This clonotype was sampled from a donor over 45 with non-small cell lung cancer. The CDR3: CASSLNDPSYEQYF. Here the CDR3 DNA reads TGCGCCAGCAGCTTGAACGATCCATCCTACGAGCAGTACTTC.